Following are 13 T cell receptor beta chains from one sample sequenced in a study of blood T cell repertoires in COVID-19. Generated by immunoSEQ multiplex PCR, the TCRdb table keeps only in-frame clones and is missing some. The repertoire includes 150,000 to 200,000 clones, roughly 86% of them detected once, and about 2.6% sits in the top ten. Specimen: peripheral blood. All receptors come from an elderly woman with COVID-19, enrolled during active disease.

The chain has TRBV10-3 and TRBJ2-7; D possibly corresponds to TRBD2 (6 bases). The CDR3 totals 12 residues. Trimming removed 6 bases from V and 2 bases from J, with 8 bases in between. Germline lookup yields CDR1 ENHRY and CDR2 SYGVKD. CDR3 nucleotide sequence: TGTGCCATCAGGGGGGGAACCTACGAGCAGTACTTC. Residues: CAIRGGTYEQYF.

This sequence joins TRBV7-2 and TRBJ2-3, with TRBD2 matching 7 bases. This CDR3 contains 13 residues. J lost 10 bases, V lost 1 base, and 5 bases had no gene match. Germline CDR1 SGHTA, CDR2 FQGNSA. CDR3 protein: CASSLGDYPSQYF. Written as DNA, the CDR3 is TGTGCCAGCAGCTTAGGGGACTACCCATCGCAGTATTTT.

The V gene is TRBV27, the J gene TRBJ2-3; 9 bases are shared with TRBD1. The germline V gene encodes CDR1 MNHEY and CDR2 SMNVEV (reference sequence). This CDR3 region has 18 residues. V gave up 4 bases and J gave up 6 bases; unmatched junction bases: 17. This CDR3 is CASSSYGNLRTGVDTQYF. The DNA of the CDR3 is TGTGCCAGCAGTTCTTATGGGAACCTTCGGACAGGGGTGGATACGCAGTATTTT.

The genes are TRBV28 and TRBJ2-7; 9 bases agree with TRBD1. The V segment lost 5 bases and the J segment 3 bases; nucleotides outside the gene matches: 2. The CDR3 extends over 13 amino acids. Germline V CDR1 and CDR2: MDHEN, SYDVKM. The CDR3 DNA is TGTGCCAGCAGTACAGGGGGCATCTACGAGCAGTACTTC. As protein: CASSTGGIYEQYF.

This clone appeared a single time. The chain links TRBV4-1 to TRBJ1-6; a weak D match, TRBD1 (5 bases). The germline CDR1 and CDR2 sequences are MGHRA and YSYEKL. V lost 0 bases and J lost 0, with 9 bases in between. CDR3 length: 17 residues. The CDR3 DNA reads TGCGCCAGCAGCCAAGAGACAGCGAGCTCCTATAATTCACCCCTCCACTTT. Amino acid sequence: CASSQETASSYNSPLHF.

The rearrangement joins TRBV29-1 to TRBJ1-4, with D tentatively TRBD1 (5 bases). Germline-derived CDR1 and CDR2 are SQVTM and ANQGSEA. This CDR3 has 17 amino acids. Trimming shortened V by 6 bases and J by 4 bases, and 24 bases separated the two germline ends. CDR3 DNA sequence: TGCAGCGTCCGTGGGCTCACGGCCGGGGGAGGTAATGAAAAACTGTTTTTT. It yields the protein CSVRGLTAGGGNEKLFF.

The CDR3 DNA reads TGTGCCAGCAGCTTAGGAGTGAGCATGGTCTCCTACGAGCAGTACTTC. Protein product: CASSLGVSMVSYEQYF. The chain has TRBV11-3 and TRBJ2-7; no clear D gene. V gave up 1 base and J gave up 0 bases, with 13 bases separating them. Germline V gene lookup returns CDR1 SGHNT and CDR2 YENEEA. The CDR3 consists of 16 residues.

The chain uses TRBV24-1 and TRBJ1-4, with D unresolved. The CDR3 extends over 12 amino acids. The ends were cut back, 1 base at V and 10 bases at J, with 6 bases in the middle. Germline V lookup: CDR1 KGHDR, CDR2 SFDVKD. The DNA for the CDR3 is TGTGCCACCAGTGATTTTGGCGGAAAACTGTTTTTT. Translated: CATSDFGGKLFF.

This clone was counted a single time. CDR3 protein: CASSLNADMNTEAFF. Written as DNA, the CDR3 is TGTGCCAGCAGCTTAAACGCGGACATGAACACTGAAGCTTTCTTT. This chain connects TRBV7-9 to TRBJ1-1, with D tentatively TRBD1 (5 bases). The CDR3 extends over 15 amino acids. The germline V and J ends were trimmed by 2 bases and 0 bases, with 10 bases remaining between them. Per germline, CDR1 SEHNR and CDR2 FQNEAQ (reference sequence). Drawing the rest from reference TRBV7-9 and TRBJ1-1, the complete variable domain is DTGVSQNPRHKITKRGQNVTFRCDPISEHNRLYWYRQTLGQGPEFLTYFQNEAQLEKSRLLSDRFSAERPKGSFSTLEIQRTEQGDSAMYLCASSLNADMNTEAFFGQGTRLTVV.

The chain has TRBV29-1 and TRBJ2-1, with D possibly matching TRBD2 (5 bases). This CDR3 is 14 amino acids long. Germline CDR1 reads SQVTM; CDR2 reads ANQGSEA. Trimming shortened V by 4 bases and J by 6 bases, and 16 bases separated the two germline ends. The CDR3 nucleotides are TGCAGCGTTGCCCCGCGACTAACAGTCAATGAGCAGTTCTTC. Amino acid sequence: CSVAPRLTVNEQFF.

The gene calls are TRBV6-5 and TRBJ1-6, with D perhaps TRBD1 (6 bases). V was shortened by 2 bases and J by 8 bases, with 13 bases between the two germline ends. This CDR3 region has 15 residues. CDR1 MNHEY and CDR2 SVGAGI come from the germline V gene. CDR3 residues: CASSYDGGGHSPLHF. DNA for the CDR3: TGTGCCAGCAGTTACGATGGCGGGGGCCATTCACCCCTCCACTTT.

V and J are TRBV18 and TRBJ1-1; D gene uncertain. Germline lookup yields CDR1 KGHSH and CDR2 LQKENI. V lost 4 bases and J lost 5, with 5 bases in between. CDR3 length: 11 residues. The DNA of the CDR3 is TGTGCCAGCTCACTTGAGACTGAAGCTTTCTTT. This gives the protein CASSLETEAFF. Supplemented by reference TRBV18 and TRBJ1-1, the full variable domain reads NAGVMQNPRHLVRRRGQEARLRCSPMKGHSHVYWYRQLPEEGLKFMVYLQKENIIDESGMPKERFSAEFPKEGPSILRIQQVVRGDSAAYFCASSLETEAFFGQGTRLTVV.

J is TRBJ1-1 and V is TRBV19, with a possible D match to TRBD1 (5 bases). The CDR3 consists of 14 residues. Germline CDR1 is LNHDA and CDR2 is SQIVND (reference sequence). Trimming took off 1 base at V and 6 bases at J, with 12 bases between the two ends. CDR3 in amino acids: CASSIVQGGPEAFF. The CDR3 DNA follows: TGTGCCAGTAGTATAGTTCAGGGCGGCCCTGAAGCTTTCTTT.